The 20 T cell receptor beta chains presented below share a single source sample, sequenced in a study of human T cells and chemical hapten exposure. Described time point: patch test 3, about 24 weeks after DPC sensitization. Treatment defined: therapeutic diphenylcyclopropenone sensitization with weekly scalp DPC. In TCRdb, the RACE reads were re-called with MiXCR into one record per CDR3 protein. Of more than 150,000 distinct CDR3 sequences listed, about 25% are singletons. The material sequenced was whole blood, taken in connection with sensitization to the hapten diphenylcyclopropenone (DPC). The receptors shown here come from a middle-aged woman with alopecia areata. Some clones in this sample may be carry-over from other donors' samples.

V gene TRBV12-3 or TRBV12-4 combines with J gene TRBJ1-2; D is undetermined. The V and J ends lost 1 base and 7 bases respectively, with 10 bases between them. The CDR3 spans 13 residues. The chain's CDR3 is CASSLGPGPGYTF. The CDR3 nucleotides read TGTGCCAGCAGTTTAGGCCCGGGCCCTGGCTACACCTTC.

The gene calls are TRBV27 and TRBJ2-3; no firm D call. Trimming removed 4 bases from V and 1 base from J, with 15 bases in between. CDR1 and CDR2 (germline): MNHEY, SMNVEV (reference sequence). CDR3 length: 16 amino acids. The chain's CDR3 is CASSSPLLAGTDTQYF. CDR3 bases: TGTGCCAGCAGTTCGCCTTTGCTCGCGGGCACAGATACGCAGTATTTT.

This chain connects TRBV20-1 to TRBJ2-3, with D possibly called TRBD1 or TRBD2 (5 bases each). CDR1 DFQATT and CDR2 SNEGSKA come from the germline V gene (reference sequence). Trimming left V 6 bases short and J 4 bases short, with 17 bases between. The CDR3 covers 14 residues. The CDR3 loop reads CSARRGVEADTQYF. The DNA for the CDR3 is TGCAGTGCCCGCCGGGGCGTTGAGGCAGATACGCAGTATTTT.

The chain uses TRBV20-1 and TRBJ2-1; 10 bases match TRBD2. The CDR3 runs 15 residues. CDR1 and CDR2 (germline): DFQATT, SNEGSKA (reference sequence). Trimming at V came to 6 bases and at J to 7 bases, leaving 12 bases not matched to a gene. CDR3 protein: CSADPLAGVRNEQFF. CDR3 in DNA: TGCAGTGCGGACCCTCTAGCGGGAGTAAGAAATGAGCAGTTCTTC.

This clonotype was seen only a few times. The chain couples TRBV30 to TRBJ1-2; weak D call: TRBD1 (6 bases). V was trimmed by 2 bases and J by 12 bases, leaving 28 bases between them. The CDR3 has 16 residues. CDR1 and CDR2 (germline): GTSNPN, SVGIG (reference sequence). The CDR3 bases are TGTGCCTGGAGTCAACCCCCTCAATGGGGGCCCCATGAGAACACCTTC. Residues: CAWSQPPQWGPHENTF.

This clonotype was detected only a few times. The genes are TRBV7-2 and TRBJ2-7; 7 positions agree with TRBD2. CDR1 SGHTA and CDR2 FQGNSA come from the germline V gene. The CDR3 runs to 13 residues. V was pared by 4 bases and J by 9 bases, with 9 bases of the junction left unmatched. DNA of the CDR3: TGTGCCAGCAGCTATCAGACTAGCTTTGGGCAGTACTTC. Translation: CASSYQTSFGQYF.

This clonotype appeared a few times. The chain links TRBV5-1 to TRBJ2-7; no reliable D call. The CDR3 runs to 14 residues. Germline lookup yields CDR1 SGHRS and CDR2 YFSETQ. Trimming stripped 3 bases from V and 1 base from J, with 11 bases between. The CDR3 DNA follows: TGCGCCAGCAGCTCTAATTCAGAGTCCTACGAGCAGTACTTC. Translation: CASSSNSESYEQYF.

J is TRBJ2-1 and V is TRBV20-1, with D possibly being TRBD2 (6 bases). Germline CDR1 reads DFQATT; CDR2 reads SNEGSKA (reference sequence). The CDR3 extends over 13 amino acids. Trimming stripped 6 bases from V and 7 bases from J, with 16 bases between. The DNA of the CDR3 is TGCAGTGCCCCGAAAATTGGGGGGAATGAGCAGTTCTTC. It yields the protein CSAPKIGGNEQFF.

This clonotype was counted only a few times. V is TRBV27 and J is TRBJ1-1; no clear D. With 0 bases removed from V and 5 bases from J, the gap between germline ends came to 7 bases. The CDR3 length is 13 residues. CDR1 and CDR2 from the germline V gene are MNHEY and SMNVEV (reference sequence). In nucleotides, the CDR3 is TGTGCCAGCAGTTTATCGGGAGGGACTGAAGCTTTCTTT. It codes for CASSLSGGTEAFF.

This clonotype was detected only a few times. The chain uses TRBV20-1 and TRBJ1-5; D is possibly TRBD1 (6 bases). This CDR3 comprises 14 residues. Trimming took off 1 base at V and 3 bases at J, with 10 bases between the two ends. Germline CDR1 and CDR2: DFQATT and SNEGSKA (reference sequence). The CDR3 loop reads CSARATGPNQPQHF. The CDR3 region has the DNA TGCAGTGCTAGAGCCACAGGGCCCAATCAGCCCCAGCATTTT.

The chain has TRBV5-1 and TRBJ2-7; D is undetermined. V was trimmed by 2 bases and J by 6 bases, leaving 18 bases between them. Germline CDR1 is SGHRS and CDR2 is YFSETQ. CDR3 length: 15 residues. CDR3 DNA sequence: TGCGCCAGCAGCTTTCTCTGGGCAGGTTCCAGCGAGCAGTACTTC. Protein: CASSFLWAGSSEQYF.

The chain employs TRBV7-2 and TRBJ2-2; TRBD2 matches 12 bases. The CDR3 is made up of 17 amino acids. The V and J ends lost 7 bases and 3 bases, in that order; junction bases with no gene match: 9. The V gene's germline CDR1 is SGHTA and CDR2 FQGNSA. The CDR3 coding sequence is TGTGCCAGCACCTTGACTAGCGGGAGTGGGTACACCGGGGAGCTGTTTTTT. This translates into CASTLTSGSGYTGELFF.

In nucleotides, the CDR3 is TGTGCCAGCAGCCAGGGAGGGGCTTACTACGAGCAGTACTTC. Translating gives CASSQGGAYYEQYF. The rearrangement joins TRBV7-2 to TRBJ2-7; 7 bases are a match to TRBD2. Trimming removed 5 bases from V and 3 bases from J; junction bases left unmatched: 7. Looked up from germline, CDR1 is SGHTA and CDR2 is FQGNSA. CDR3 length: 14 amino acids.

The chain has TRBV6-6 and TRBJ2-3; tentative D call: TRBD2 (5 bases). The germline V and J ends were trimmed by 2 bases and 3 bases, with 12 bases remaining between them. In germline, CDR1 is MNHNY, CDR2 SVGAGI (reference sequence). This CDR3 is 15 amino acids long. CDR3 region: CASSYEGSGTDTQYF. DNA of the CDR3: TGTGCCAGCAGTTACGAGGGCTCCGGGACAGATACGCAGTATTTT.

This clonotype showed up just a few times. The chain uses TRBV6-2 or TRBV6-3 and TRBJ1-5; 7 positions match TRBD1. The V segment lost 6 bases and the J segment 6 bases; nucleotides outside the gene matches: 11. CDR1 is MNHEY and CDR2 is SVGEGT in the germline V gene. This CDR3 has 15 amino acids. The CDR3 nucleotides read TGTGCCAGCAGCCGACAGGGAGTTTGGGGTCAGCCCCAGCATTTT. Protein product: CASSRQGVWGQPQHF.

This clonotype was recorded at least ten times. V is TRBV29-1 and J is TRBJ2-3; maybe TRBD1 (6 bases). Trimming shortened V by 5 bases and J by 0 bases, and 9 bases separated the two germline ends. This CDR3 has 13 amino acids. The germline V gene has CDR1 SQVTM and CDR2 ANQGSEA. The CDR3 sequence: CSVSGQSTDTQYF. In nucleotides, the CDR3 is TGCAGCGTTTCGGGACAAAGCACAGATACGCAGTATTTT.

The chain employs TRBV21-1 and TRBJ2-3; the table calls TRBD2, which could not be checked here. TRBV21-1 is given as a pseudogene. The CDR3 is 15 residues long. The CDR3 region is CASSGTSGGSDTQYF. CDR3 DNA sequence: TGTGCCAGCAGCGGGACTAGCGGGGGGTCAGATACGCAGTATTTT.

The V and J genes are TRBV7-9 and TRBJ2-3; no definite D call. CDR1 SEHNR and CDR2 FQNEAQ come from the germline V gene (reference sequence). V lost 5 bases, J lost 1 base, and 13 bases lay in between. This CDR3 contains 15 residues. The CDR3 DNA sequence: TGTGCCAGCAGCCGATTAGATGAGGGCACAGATACGCAGTATTTT. The encoded protein is CASSRLDEGTDTQYF.

This clonotype was picked up a small number of times. V is TRBV29-1 and J is TRBJ2-7; D gene ambiguous. CDR3 length: 11 amino acids. Germline values: CDR1 SQVTM, CDR2 ANQGSEA. V was trimmed by 3 bases and J by 7 bases, leaving 10 bases between them. DNA for the CDR3: TGCAGCGTTGACAGCCCGACGGAGCAGTACTTC. This codes for CSVDSPTEQYF.

The chain employs TRBV6-6 and TRBJ1-4; TRBD1 agrees at 10 bases. With V trimmed by 7 bases and J by 8 bases, 7 bases remained unmatched. CDR1 is MNHNY and CDR2 is SVGAGI in the germline V gene (reference sequence). The CDR3 is made up of 14 amino acids. CDR3 loop: CASTRQGATEKLFF. In nucleotides, the CDR3 is TGTGCCAGCACCAGACAGGGGGCAACCGAAAAACTGTTTTTT.